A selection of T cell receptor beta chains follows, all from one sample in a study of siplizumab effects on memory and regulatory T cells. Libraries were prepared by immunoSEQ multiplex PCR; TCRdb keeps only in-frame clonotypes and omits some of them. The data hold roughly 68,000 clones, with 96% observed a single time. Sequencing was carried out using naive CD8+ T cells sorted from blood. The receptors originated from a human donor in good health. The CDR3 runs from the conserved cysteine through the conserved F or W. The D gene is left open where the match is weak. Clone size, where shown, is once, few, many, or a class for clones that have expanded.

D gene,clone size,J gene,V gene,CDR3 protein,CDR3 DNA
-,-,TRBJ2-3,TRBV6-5,CASGGPSTDTQYF,TGTGCCAGTGGAGGACCATCCACAGATACGCAGTATTTT
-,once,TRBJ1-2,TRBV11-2,CASSLVTDSNYGYTF,TGTGCCAGCAGCTTAGTCACTGACAGTAACTATGGCTACACCTTC
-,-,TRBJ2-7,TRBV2,CASSEEGEQYF,TGTGCCAGCAGTGAAGAGGGCGAGCAGTACTTC
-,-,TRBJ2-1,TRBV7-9,CASSPAVLGVSYNEQFF,TGTGCCAGCAGCCCTGCCGTTTTGGGGGTCTCCTACAATGAGCAGTTCTTC
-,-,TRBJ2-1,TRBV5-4,CASSLDPRGYEQFF,TGTGCCAGCAGCTTGGACCCTAGGGGATATGAGCAGTTCTTC
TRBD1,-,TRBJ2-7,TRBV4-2,CASSQNPGQGLYEQYF,TGTGCCAGCAGCCAAAATCCGGGACAGGGGCTCTACGAGCAGTACTTC
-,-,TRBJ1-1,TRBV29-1,CSVTRELGNTEAFF,TGCAGCGTCACCAGGGAGTTGGGGAACACTGAAGCTTTCTTT
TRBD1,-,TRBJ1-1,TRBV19,CASDRGLRAANTEAFF,TGTGCCAGTGACAGGGGGCTTAGGGCGGCGAACACTGAAGCTTTCTTT
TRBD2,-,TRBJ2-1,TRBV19,CASTYTGGLAGYNEQFF,TGTGCCAGTACCTATACGGGGGGACTAGCGGGGTACAATGAGCAGTTCTTC
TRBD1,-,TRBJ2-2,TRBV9,CASSSTGVGTGELFF,TGTGCCAGCAGCTCGACAGGGGTTGGGACCGGGGAGCTGTTTTTT
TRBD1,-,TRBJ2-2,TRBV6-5,CASSYREQGGGELFF,TGTGCCAGCAGTTACCGAGAACAGGGGGGCGGGGAGCTGTTTTTT
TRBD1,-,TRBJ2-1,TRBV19,CASSIWTGENEQFF,TGTGCCAGTAGTATATGGACAGGGGAGAATGAGCAGTTCTTC
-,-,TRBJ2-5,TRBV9,CASSTRTGETQYF,TGTGCCAGCAGCACCCGGACTGGGGAGACCCAGTACTTC
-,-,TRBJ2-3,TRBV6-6,CASSAVGDTQYF,TGTGCCAGCAGCGCCGTGGGGGATACGCAGTATTTT
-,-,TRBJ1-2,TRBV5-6,CASRLQGDYGYTF,TGTGCCAGCAGACTACAGGGTGACTATGGCTACACCTTC
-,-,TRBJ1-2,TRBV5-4,CASRALGDHYTF,TGTGCCAGCAGGGCCCTAGGAGATCACTACACCTTC
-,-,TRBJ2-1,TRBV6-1,CASSSGTEQFF,TGTGCCAGCAGTTCAGGGACTGAGCAGTTCTTC
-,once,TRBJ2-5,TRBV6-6,CASLRSSGPQETQYF,TGTGCCAGTCTTCGTTCGTCCGGGCCTCAAGAGACCCAGTACTTC
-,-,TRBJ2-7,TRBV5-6,CASSLGTSTYEQYF,TGTGCCAGCAGCTTGGGTACATCTACCTACGAGCAGTACTTC
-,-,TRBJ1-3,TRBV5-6,CASSQINPSGNTIYF,TGTGCCAGCAGCCAAATAAACCCCTCTGGAAACACCATATATTTT
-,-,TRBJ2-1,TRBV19,CASSTTHYNEQFF,TGTGCCAGTAGTACTACTCACTACAATGAGCAGTTCTTC
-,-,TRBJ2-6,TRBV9,CASSVAGFGANVLTF,TGTGCCAGCAGCGTAGCGGGGTTCGGGGCCAACGTCCTGACTTTC
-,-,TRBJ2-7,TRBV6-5,CASSWSYEYEQYF,TGTGCCAGCTCTTGGTCCTATGAATACGAGCAGTACTTC
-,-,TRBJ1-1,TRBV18,CASSPGGEVNTEAFF,TGTGCCAGCTCACCCGGGGGGGAGGTGAACACTGAAGCTTTCTTT
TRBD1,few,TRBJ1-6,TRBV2,CASSESRDRVDSPLHF,TGTGCCAGCAGTGAATCCCGTGACAGGGTAGACTCACCCCTCCACTTT
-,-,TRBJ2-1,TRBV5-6,CASSLAGALVSNEQFF,TGTGCCAGCAGCTTGGCGGGGGCTTTGGTATCCAATGAGCAGTTCTTC
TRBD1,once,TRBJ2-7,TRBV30,CAWSLGQGYYEQYF,TGTGCCTGGAGTCTGGGACAGGGTTATTACGAGCAGTACTTC
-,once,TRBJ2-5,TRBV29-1,CSVPQGRGETQYF,TGCAGCGTACCTCAGGGGCGGGGGGAGACCCAGTACTTC
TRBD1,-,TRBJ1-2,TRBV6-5,CASSSRQGVYTF,TGTGCCAGCAGTTCCCGACAGGGAGTCTACACCTTC
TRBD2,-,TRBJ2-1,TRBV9,CASSWASGGYNEQFF,TGTGCCAGCAGCTGGGCTAGCGGGGGATACAATGAGCAGTTCTTC
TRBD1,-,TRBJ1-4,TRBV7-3,CASSSLQGEKLFF,TGTGCCAGCAGCTCTCTACAGGGGGAAAAACTGTTTTTT
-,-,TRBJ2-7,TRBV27,CASSAGFYEQYF,TGTGCCAGCAGCGCCGGGTTCTACGAGCAGTACTTC
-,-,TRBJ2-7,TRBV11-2,CASSFRPGPTDYEQYF,TGTGCCAGCAGCTTTCGTCCGGGCCCTACTGACTACGAGCAGTACTTC
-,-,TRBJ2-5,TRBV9,CASSLDQETQYF,TGTGCCAGCAGCCTCGACCAAGAGACCCAGTACTTC
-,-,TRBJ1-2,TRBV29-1,CSVFRENYGYTF,TGCAGCGTTTTTAGAGAGAACTATGGCTACACCTTC
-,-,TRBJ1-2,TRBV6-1,CASSDWHNYGYTF,TGTGCCAGCAGTGATTGGCATAACTATGGCTACACCTTC
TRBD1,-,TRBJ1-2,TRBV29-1,CSVEAEGADYGYTF,TGCAGCGTTGAAGCAGAGGGGGCTGACTATGGCTACACCTTC
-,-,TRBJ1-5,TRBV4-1,CASSQDRVQPQHF,TGCGCCAGCAGCCAAGATCGGGTTCAGCCCCAGCATTTT
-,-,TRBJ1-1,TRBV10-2,CASSESAGTEAFF,TGCGCCAGCAGTGAGTCTGCGGGGACTGAAGCTTTCTTT
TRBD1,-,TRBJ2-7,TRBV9,CASSPLLGQNYEQYF,TGTGCCAGCAGCCCCCTCTTGGGACAGAACTACGAGCAGTACTTC
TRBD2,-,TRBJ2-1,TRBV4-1,CASSQISGEYNEQFF,TGCGCCAGCAGCCAAATTAGCGGGGAATACAATGAGCAGTTCTTC
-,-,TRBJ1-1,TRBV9,CASSVGGGPEAFF,TGTGCCAGCAGCGTAGGCGGGGGGCCTGAAGCTTTCTTT
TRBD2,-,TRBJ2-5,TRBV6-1,CASSVGLVETQYF,TGTGCCAGCAGTGTCGGACTAGTTGAGACCCAGTACTTC
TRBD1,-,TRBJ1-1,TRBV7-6,CASSTGGTEAFF,TGTGCCAGCAGTACAGGGGGCACTGAAGCTTTCTTT
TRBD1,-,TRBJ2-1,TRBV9,CASSVAVRGNDEQFF,TGTGCCAGCAGCGTAGCGGTCAGGGGGAACGATGAGCAGTTCTTC